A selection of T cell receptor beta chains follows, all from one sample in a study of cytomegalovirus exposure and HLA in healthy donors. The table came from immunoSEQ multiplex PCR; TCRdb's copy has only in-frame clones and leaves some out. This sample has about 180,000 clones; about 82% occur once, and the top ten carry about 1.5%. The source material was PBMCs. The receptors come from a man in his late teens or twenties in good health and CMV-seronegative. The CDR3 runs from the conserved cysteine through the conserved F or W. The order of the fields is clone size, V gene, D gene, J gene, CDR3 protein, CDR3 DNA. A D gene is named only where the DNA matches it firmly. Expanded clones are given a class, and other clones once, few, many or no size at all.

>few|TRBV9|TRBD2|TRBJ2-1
CASSTSGRDPQDEQFF
TGTGCCAGCAGCACTAGCGGGAGGGACCCCCAGGATGAGCAGTTCTTC
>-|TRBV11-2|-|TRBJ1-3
CASSPGFGGNTIYF
TGTGCCAGCAGCCCAGGGTTTGGTGGAAACACCATATATTTT
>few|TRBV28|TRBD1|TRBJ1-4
CASSPAGGINEKLFF
TGTGCCAGCAGTCCTGCAGGGGGGATTAATGAAAAACTGTTTTTT
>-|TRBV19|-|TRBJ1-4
CASSRGGWEKLFF
TGTGCCAGTTCGAGGGGGGGTTGGGAAAAACTGTTTTTT
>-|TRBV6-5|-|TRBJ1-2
CASRDFRDGGYTF
TGTGCCAGCAGAGACTTCCGGGACGGGGGGTACACCTTC
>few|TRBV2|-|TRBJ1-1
CASSPAYREAFF
TGTGCCAGCAGCCCCGCCTACAGGGAAGCTTTCTTT
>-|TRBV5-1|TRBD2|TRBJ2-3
CASSLAGRGGPDTQYF
TGCGCCAGCAGCTTGGCTGGGCGGGGGGGCCCAGATACGCAGTATTTT
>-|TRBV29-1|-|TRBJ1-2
CSVDAGRNYGYTF
TGCAGCGTTGATGCCGGGAGGAACTATGGCTACACCTTC
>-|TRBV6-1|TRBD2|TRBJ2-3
CASSVSSGSSTDTQYF
TGTGCCAGCAGTGTCTCTAGCGGGTCTAGCACAGATACGCAGTATTTT
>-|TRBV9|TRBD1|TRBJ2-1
CASSARQGSSYNEQFF
TGTGCCAGCAGCGCACGACAGGGTAGCTCCTACAATGAGCAGTTCTTC
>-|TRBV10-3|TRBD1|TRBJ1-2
CAISGDSNYGYTF
TGTGCCATCAGTGGGGACAGTAACTATGGCTACACCTTC
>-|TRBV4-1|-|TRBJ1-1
CASSQELTTRAFF
TGCGCCAGCAGCCAAGAGCTAACCACCCGGGCTTTCTTT
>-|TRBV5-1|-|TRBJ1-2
CASTPRGSGLGDYTF
TGCGCCAGCACCCCGCGGGGTTCAGGCCTCGGTGACTACACCTTC
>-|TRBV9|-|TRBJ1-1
CASSPQRERTEAFF
TGTGCCAGCAGCCCCCAAAGAGAAAGAACTGAAGCTTTCTTT
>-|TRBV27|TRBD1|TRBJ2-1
CASSRPGQGFNEQFF
TGTGCCAGCTCCCGACCGGGACAGGGTTTCAATGAGCAGTTCTTC
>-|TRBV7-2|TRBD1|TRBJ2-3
CASSADRSSTDTQYF
TGTGCCAGCAGCGCGGACAGGTCTAGCACAGATACGCAGTATTTT
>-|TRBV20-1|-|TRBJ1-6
CSGAANSPLHF
TGCAGTGGGGCAGCCAATTCACCCCTCCACTTT
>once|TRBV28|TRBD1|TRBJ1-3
CASSLGTGRSGNTIYF
TGTGCCAGCAGTTTGGGGACAGGGCGCTCTGGAAACACCATATATTTT
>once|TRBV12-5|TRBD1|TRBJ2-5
CASGLTGGETQYF
TGTGCTAGTGGTTTGACAGGGGGAGAGACCCAGTACTTC
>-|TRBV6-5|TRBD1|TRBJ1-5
CASSRQGPDQPQHF
TGTGCCAGCAGTAGACAGGGTCCCGATCAGCCCCAGCATTTT
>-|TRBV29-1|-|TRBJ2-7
CSVNWSYEQYF
TGCAGCGTTAACTGGTCCTACGAGCAGTACTTC
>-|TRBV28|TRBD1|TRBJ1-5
CASWTGNQPQHF
TGTGCCAGCTGGACAGGAAATCAGCCCCAGCATTTT
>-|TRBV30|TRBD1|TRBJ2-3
CAWSVQGGSTDTQYF
TGTGCCTGGAGTGTACAGGGGGGTTCCACAGATACGCAGTATTTT
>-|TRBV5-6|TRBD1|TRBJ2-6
CASSLSDRGLWGANVLTF
TGTGCCAGCAGCTTGTCGGACAGGGGGCTCTGGGGGGCCAACGTCCTGACTTTC
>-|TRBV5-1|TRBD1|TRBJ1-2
CASNRDSSNYSYTF
TGCGCCAGCAACCGGGACAGTTCTAACTATAGCTACACCTTC
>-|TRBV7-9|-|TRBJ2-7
CASSLGSGGATAEQYF
TGTGCCAGCAGCTTAGGTTCGGGGGGCGCGACGGCCGAGCAGTACTTC
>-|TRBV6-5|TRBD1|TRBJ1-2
CASSDLQGRGGYTF
TGTGCCAGCAGTGACCTACAGGGGCGGGGTGGCTACACCTTC
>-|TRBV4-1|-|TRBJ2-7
CASSQPPHYEQYF
TGCGCCAGCAGCCAACCCCCCCACTACGAGCAGTACTTC
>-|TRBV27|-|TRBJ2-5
CASSFAGPETQYF
TGTGCCAGCAGTTTCGCGGGCCCAGAGACCCAGTACTTC
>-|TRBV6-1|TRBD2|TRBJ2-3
CASKAGGTDTQYF
TGTGCCAGCAAAGCGGGAGGAACAGATACGCAGTATTTT
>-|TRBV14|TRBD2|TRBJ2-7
CASRRAGAGYEQYF
TGTGCCAGCAGGAGAGCGGGAGCGGGGTACGAGCAGTACTTC
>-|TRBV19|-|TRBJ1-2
CASSPHTGNYGYTF
TGTGCCAGTAGTCCCCATACAGGGAACTATGGCTACACCTTC
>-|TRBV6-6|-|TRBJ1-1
CASREGGTEAFF
TGTGCCAGCAGGGAGGGTGGGACTGAAGCTTTCTTT
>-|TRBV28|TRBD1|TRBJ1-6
CASSEQGWDSRSPLHF
TGTGCCAGCAGTGAGCAAGGCTGGGACAGTAGGTCACCCCTCCACTTT
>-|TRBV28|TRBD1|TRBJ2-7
CASRLTGGYEQYF
TGTGCCAGCAGACTGACAGGGGGGTACGAGCAGTACTTC
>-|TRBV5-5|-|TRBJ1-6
CASSLDRVSNSPLHF
TGTGCCAGCAGCTTGGATCGGGTTTCAAATTCACCCCTCCACTTT
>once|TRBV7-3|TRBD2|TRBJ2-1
CASSSTGTSGGSLYNEQFF
TGTGCCAGCAGCTCGACCGGGACTAGCGGGGGGTCCCTCTACAATGAGCAGTTCTTC
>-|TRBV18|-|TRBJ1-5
CASSSSGRDNQPQHF
TGTGCCAGCTCATCTTCCGGACGGGACAATCAGCCCCAGCATTTT
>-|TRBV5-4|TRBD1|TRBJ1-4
CASSLGTGDNEKLFF
TGTGCCAGCAGCCTGGGGACAGGGGATAACGAAAAACTGTTTTTT
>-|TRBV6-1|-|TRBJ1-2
CATRGGLKGYTF
TGTGCCACCCGGGGAGGGCTGAAGGGCTACACCTTC
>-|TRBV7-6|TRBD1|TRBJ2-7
CASSQPGQGAGEQYF
TGTGCCAGCAGCCAACCGGGACAGGGAGCGGGCGAGCAGTACTTC